These 20 T cell receptor beta chains came from one sample sequenced in a study of T cell responses to AZD1222 COVID-19 vaccine. Generated by immunoSEQ multiplex PCR, the TCRdb table keeps only in-frame clones and is missing some. The sample holds some 80,000 clones, 88% seen once. The source material was peripheral blood, sampled 28 days after the second dose of the MenACWY control vaccine. Receptors originate from an adult who received the MenACWY meningococcal vaccine as a control.

This clone was seen a few times. V is TRBV6-5 and J is TRBJ2-1; 8 positions match TRBD2. Per the germline V gene, CDR1 is MNHEY and CDR2 is SVGAGI. The CDR3 is made up of 16 amino acids. The J segment lost 2 bases and the V segment lost 2 bases, leaving 5 bases of the junction unmatched. DNA of the CDR3: TGTGCCAGCAGTTACGCCCAGCGGGGGACCTACAATGAGCAGTTCTTC. It is translated as CASSYAQRGTYNEQFF.

V gene TRBV11-2 combines with J gene TRBJ1-6; a possible D gene is TRBD1 (5 bases). In germline, CDR1 is SGHAT, CDR2 FQNNGV. CDR3 size: 14 residues. V was pared by 2 bases and J by 7 bases, with 9 bases between. CDR3 nucleotide sequence: TGTGCCAGCAGCTTACAGGGAGGGAATTCACCCCTCCACTTT. Protein product: CASSLQGGNSPLHF.

A few counts support this clone. CDR3 residues: CASTHPSGNTIYF. The CDR3 DNA reads TGTGCCAGCACCCACCCCTCTGGAAACACCATATATTTT. This chain connects TRBV12-3 or TRBV12-4 to TRBJ1-3; D call uncertain. Trimming cost V 7 bases and J 0 bases, with 7 bases left between them. There are 13 residues in the CDR3.

This clone came up a few times. The chain combines TRBV30 with TRBJ1-4; the match to TRBD1 covers 7 bases. The V gene end was trimmed by 0 bases and the J gene end by 7 bases; junction bases not matched to a gene: 8. From germline, CDR1 is GTSNPN and CDR2 SVGIG (reference sequence). There are 15 residues in the CDR3. CDR3 in DNA: TGTGCCTGGAGTGTACGGGCAGGGGGGCTTGAAAAACTGTTTTTT. Protein: CAWSVRAGGLEKLFF.

This clone has more than one count but fewer than ten. The genes are TRBV30 and TRBJ2-6, with a weak D call TRBD2 (6 bases). The CDR3 is made up of 18 amino acids. Germline V gene sequence: CDR1 GTSNPN, CDR2 SVGIG (reference sequence). V lost 7 bases and J lost 0, with 22 bases in between. The CDR3 protein is CAYNSGLGRSSGANVLTF. CDR3 sequence (DNA): TGTGCCTACAACTCGGGACTCGGTAGGAGCTCTGGGGCCAACGTCCTGACTTTC.

The V call is TRBV30, the J call TRBJ1-6; D call uncertain. Looked up from germline, CDR1 is GTSNPN and CDR2 is SVGIG (reference sequence). The length of the CDR3 is 15 residues. V was shortened by 0 bases and J by 8 bases, with 14 bases between the two germline ends. The DNA for the CDR3 is TGTGCCTGGAGTGTACCCGGATCCGAACATTCACCCCTCCACTTT. This gives the protein CAWSVPGSEHSPLHF.

CDR3 nucleotide sequence: TGCAGCGTTGTAGGGTACCCGTACACTGAAGCTTTCTTT. It specifies CSVVGYPYTEAFF. The chain employs TRBV29-1 and TRBJ1-1; no definite D call. The CDR3 totals 13 residues. Trimming removed 4 bases at V and 3 bases at J, with 12 bases between. The germline V gene has CDR1 SQVTM and CDR2 ANQGSEA.

This clone has more than one count but fewer than ten. The V and J genes are TRBV30 and TRBJ1-6, with D possibly matching TRBD1 (5 bases). The CDR3 consists of 16 residues. Germline assignment: CDR1 GTSNPN and CDR2 SVGIG (reference sequence). With 0 bases removed from V and 10 bases from J, the gap between germline ends came to 19 bases. The CDR3 DNA reads TGTGCCTGGAGTGTATCCTGGGGGATGGAGGGCTCACCCCTCCACTTT. It codes for CAWSVSWGMEGSPLHF.

V is TRBV19 and J is TRBJ1-5; 9 bases agree with TRBD1. CDR1 and CDR2 from the germline V gene are LNHDA and SQIVND (reference sequence). This CDR3 spans 18 amino acids. The ends lost 2 bases at V and 7 bases at J; junction bases unmatched: 15. CDR3: CASSISNPGQGWEQPQHF. The CDR3 coding sequence is TGTGCCAGTAGTATATCTAATCCGGGACAGGGTTGGGAACAGCCCCAGCATTTT.

The rearrangement links TRBV3-1 (or the pseudogene TRBV3-2) to TRBJ2-6; D uncertain. Germline V lookup: CDR1 LGHDT, CDR2 YNNKEL (reference sequence). The V end was cut by 3 bases, the J end by 2 bases, with 11 bases between. The CDR3 runs to 16 residues. This chain's CDR3 is CASSQGMGTGANVLTF. For the CDR3, the DNA is TGTGCCAGCAGCCAGGGGATGGGGACTGGGGCCAACGTCCTGACTTTC.

The chain carries TRBV7-8 and TRBJ2-2, with D unresolved. Germline values: CDR1 SGHVS, CDR2 FQNEAQ. V was clipped by 3 bases and J by 7 bases, with 18 bases between them. CDR3 length equals 16 residues. CDR3: CASSFRLARAGGELFF. The CDR3 nucleotides are TGTGCCAGCAGCTTCCGGTTAGCTCGGGCTGGCGGGGAGCTGTTTTTT.

The rearrangement uses TRBV7-2 and TRBJ1-3, with 8 bases lining up with TRBD1. CDR1 and CDR2 from the germline V gene are SGHTA and FQGNSA. The CDR3 contains 17 residues. V dropped 4 bases and J dropped 4; count of bases not matched to a gene: 12. The CDR3 DNA is TGTGCCAGCAGCTCCTCATCAACCGGGACAGGCGGAAACACCATATATTTT. This translates into CASSSSSTGTGGNTIYF.

V usage is TRBV5-1 and J usage is TRBJ1-6; 9 bases fit TRBD1. The CDR3 has 15 residues. Germline V CDR1 and CDR2: SGHRS, YFSETQ. J lost 8 bases, V lost 2 bases, and 5 bases had no gene match. The CDR3 protein is CASSFRQGGDSPLHF. In DNA, the CDR3 is TGCGCCAGCAGCTTTCGACAGGGGGGTGATTCACCCCTCCACTTT.

This sequence joins TRBV9 and TRBJ2-1; unclear D gene. Deletions cut 2 bases from V and 9 bases from J, with 12 bases between. This CDR3 spans 13 amino acids. Germline V gene lookup returns CDR1 SGDLS and CDR2 YYNGEE. The CDR3 nucleotides are TGTGCCAGCAGCGTCACTTCGGCTGTTGAGCAGTTCTTC. Translated: CASSVTSAVEQFF.

V is TRBV6-5 and J is TRBJ1-1; a weak D match, TRBD1 (5 bases). With 6 bases removed from V and 2 bases from J, the gap between germline ends came to 10 bases. Germline CDR1 and CDR2: MNHEY and SVGAGI. This CDR3 comprises 13 residues. Here the CDR3 reads CASRRGVNTEAFF. CDR3 sequence (DNA): TGTGCCAGCAGGCGGGGGGTCAACACTGAAGCTTTCTTT.

The V call is TRBV6-1, the J call TRBJ1-5, with a possible D match to TRBD1 (5 bases). Germline V lookup: CDR1 MNHNS, CDR2 SASEGT. Trimming took 2 bases from V and 5 from J, leaving 10 bases between them. CDR3 size: 14 residues. CDR3 protein: CASSEWGSDQPQHF. CDR3 DNA: TGTGCCAGCAGTGAATGGGGGAGTGATCAGCCCCAGCATTTT.

The chain joins TRBV19 to TRBJ1-3, with D hard to call. CDR1 LNHDA and CDR2 SQIVND come from the germline V gene (reference sequence). This CDR3 comprises 15 residues. The ends were cut back, 7 bases at V and 0 bases at J, with 13 bases in the middle. CDR3 sequence (DNA): TGTGCCAGTATACGGGGAATGTCCTCTGGAAACACCATATATTTT. It encodes CASIRGMSSGNTIYF. Supplemented by reference TRBV19 and TRBJ1-3, the full variable domain reads DGGITQSPKYLFRKEGQNVTLSCEQNLNHDAMYWYRQDPGQGLRLIYYSQIVNDFQKGDIAEGYSVSREKKESFPLTVTSAQKNPTAFYLCASIRGMSSGNTIYFGEGSWLTVV.

The chain uses TRBV6-5 and TRBJ1-1; no definite D call. The germline V gene has CDR1 MNHEY and CDR2 SVGAGI. This CDR3 comprises 14 residues. V gave up 4 bases and J gave up 0 bases, with 9 bases separating them. The CDR3 nucleotides are TGTGCCAGCAGTTCCAGTGGCGTGAACACTGAAGCTTTCTTT. Its protein product is CASSSSGVNTEAFF.

The chain recombines TRBV6-2 or TRBV6-3 with TRBJ2-2; no clear D gene. The germline CDR1 and CDR2 sequences are MNHEY and SVGEGT. V lost 6 bases to trimming and J lost 3 bases, with 17 bases between them. This CDR3 contains 16 residues. CDR3 amino acids: CASSLLDTSYTGELFF. The CDR3, as DNA: TGTGCCAGCAGCTTACTCGACACGTCGTACACCGGGGAGCTGTTTTTT.

The V gene is TRBV19, the J gene TRBJ2-5, with 8 bases aligning to TRBD2. The CDR3 spans 16 residues. V dropped 4 bases and J dropped 4; count of bases not matched to a gene: 11. The germline V gene has CDR1 LNHDA and CDR2 SQIVND (reference sequence). The CDR3 sequence: CASSTHLAGGRETQYF. CDR3 coding DNA: TGTGCCAGTAGTACTCACCTAGCGGGCGGGCGAGAGACCCAGTACTTC.